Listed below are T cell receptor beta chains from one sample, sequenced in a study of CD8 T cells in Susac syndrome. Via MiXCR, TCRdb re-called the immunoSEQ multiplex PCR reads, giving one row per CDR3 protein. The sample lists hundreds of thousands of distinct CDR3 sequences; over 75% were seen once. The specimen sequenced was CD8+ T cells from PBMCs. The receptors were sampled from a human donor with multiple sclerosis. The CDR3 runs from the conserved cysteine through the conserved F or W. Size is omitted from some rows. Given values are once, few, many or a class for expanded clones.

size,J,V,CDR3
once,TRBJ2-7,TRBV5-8,CASRTRGGYEQYF
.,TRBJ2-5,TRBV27,CASSPAGQETQYF
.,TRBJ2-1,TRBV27,CASRVLGGAHEQFF
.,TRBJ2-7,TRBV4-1,CASSQVAGEYYEQYF
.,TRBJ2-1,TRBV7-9,CASSVGLAGLSYNEQFF
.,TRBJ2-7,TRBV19,CASSFTGLAGTLSYEQYF
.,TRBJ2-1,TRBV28,CASSRLGTGFYNEQFF
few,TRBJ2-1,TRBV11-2,CASSLSNEQFF
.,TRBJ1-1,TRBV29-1,CSVTGGFTEAFF
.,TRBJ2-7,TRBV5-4,CASSLRGQGRREQYF
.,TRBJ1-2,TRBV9,CASSDRGGLTYGYTF
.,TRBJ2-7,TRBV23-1,CASSQFRTGADYEQYF
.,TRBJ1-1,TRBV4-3,CASSQESQGNTEAFF
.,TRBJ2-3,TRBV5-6,CASSWAGAQLGDTQYF
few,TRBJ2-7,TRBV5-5,CASSYSGSPYEQYF
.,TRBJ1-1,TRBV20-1,CSALPDRGSPEAFF
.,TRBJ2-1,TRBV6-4,CASSLAGGQGEQFF
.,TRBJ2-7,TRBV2,CASSEVAGVMKEQYF
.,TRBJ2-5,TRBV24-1,CATSDDRTSGRKQETQYF
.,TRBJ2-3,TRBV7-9,CASSSTPGGPLDTQYF
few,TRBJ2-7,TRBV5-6,CASSRRDRVVYEQYF
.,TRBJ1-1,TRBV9,CASSVEQGLMNTEAFF
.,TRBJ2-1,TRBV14,CASSQVKFPPGNEQFF
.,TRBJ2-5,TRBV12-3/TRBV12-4,CASSLRLAVQETQYF
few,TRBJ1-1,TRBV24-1,CATSATDRGTEAFF
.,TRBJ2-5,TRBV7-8,CASSLGLRGRETQYF
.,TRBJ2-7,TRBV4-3,CASSVVVAGGRSGSEQYF